The next 21 T cell receptor beta chains were all read from a single sample in a study of T-cell reconstitution after alpha-beta-depleted transplantation in children. A TCRbeta library incorporating unique molecular identifiers was prepared. TCRdb analysed the PCR reads with MiXCR anew, one entry per CDR3 protein. Here the sample spans about 540,000 distinct CDR3 sequences, 27% being singletons. Sequencing was performed on PBMCs, taken before TCRalphabeta/CD19-depleted stem cell transplant. The receptors stem from a boy in the first two years of life with Wiskott-Aldrich syndrome, due to receive a stem cell transplant.

The rearrangement joins TRBV12-3 or TRBV12-4 to TRBJ2-7, with TRBD2 matching 10 bases. CDR3 length: 16 residues. Unmatched junction bases numbered 7, after V lost 5 bases and J lost 0 bases. The DNA for the CDR3 is TGTGCCAGCAGTGTGTCGAGCGGGAGGGCCTCCTACGAGCAGTACTTC. The encoded protein is CASSVSSGRASYEQYF.

Only a few counts were recorded for this clonotype. This rearrangement joins TRBV14 to TRBJ1-1; D call uncertain. The CDR3 consists of 16 residues. Germline V gene data show CDR1 as SGHDN and CDR2 as FVKESK. Trimming took 1 base from V and 0 from J, leaving 12 bases between them. The CDR3: CASSQVRGSLNTEAFF. The CDR3 DNA is TGTGCCAGCAGCCAAGTCCGAGGCAGCTTGAACACTGAAGCTTTCTTT.

As DNA, the CDR3 is TGCAGTGCTAGAGGGGGTCGGCAGTTCACCGGGGAGCTGTTTTTT. It specifies CSARGGRQFTGELFF. V and J are TRBV20-1 and TRBJ2-2; D remains unclear. The CDR3 sequence is 15 residues long. CDR1 is DFQATT, CDR2 SNEGSKA, per germline (reference sequence). V dropped 1 base and J dropped 4 bases, with 13 bases sitting between them.

In this sample, this clonotype turned up many times. The V gene is TRBV6-1, the J gene TRBJ1-2, with 9 bases identical to TRBD1. There are 13 residues in the CDR3. Looked up from germline, CDR1 is MNHNS and CDR2 is SASEGT. Trimming took 3 bases from V and 4 from J; bases not matched to a gene: 0. The CDR3 reads CASSEGQGYGYTF. For the CDR3, the DNA is TGTGCCAGCAGTGAGGGACAGGGCTATGGCTACACCTTC.

This chain links TRBV29-1 with TRBJ1-1, with 7 bases identical to TRBD1. Germline CDR1 reads SQVTM; CDR2 reads ANQGSEA. The CDR3 is made up of 16 amino acids. V lost 5 bases to trimming and J lost 6 bases; unmatched junction nucleotides: 18. CDR3 bases: TGCAGCGTTCGTTTCGGGACAGTCCCTCCTAGGGCTGAAGCTTTCTTT. Protein product: CSVRFGTVPPRAEAFF.

This clonotype has more than one count but fewer than ten. The chain combines TRBV6-5 with TRBJ2-7; D unresolved. The CDR3 covers 15 residues. Germline V CDR1 and CDR2: MNHEY, SVGAGI. The V end lost 4 bases, the J end lost 3 bases, and 16 bases lay between the germline ends. The CDR3 reads CASSSGSCGNYEQYF. The CDR3 DNA is TGTGCCAGCAGTTCCGGGTCGTGCGGTAACTACGAGCAGTACTTC.

The J gene is TRBJ1-1, the V gene TRBV12-3 or TRBV12-4; D perhaps matches TRBD1 (5 bases). V was trimmed by 3 bases and J by 1 base, leaving 9 bases between them. This CDR3 region has 14 residues. CDR3 residues: CASSFLTENTEAFF. In DNA, the CDR3 is TGTGCCAGCAGTTTTCTGACAGAGAACACTGAAGCTTTCTTT.

V gene TRBV12-3 or TRBV12-4 combines with J gene TRBJ2-2, with no clear D. V was pared by 7 bases and J by 7 bases, with 10 bases between. CDR3 length: 12 residues. CDR3 DNA sequence: TGTGCCAGCACCCCCCCGAGCGGGGAGCTGTTTTTT. As protein: CASTPPSGELFF.

This chain links TRBV12-3 or TRBV12-4 with TRBJ2-1; TRBD2 agrees at 9 bases. V shed 3 bases, J shed 3 bases, and the junction held 3 bases outside the gene matches. This CDR3 has 15 residues. The CDR3 spells CASSLSSGNYNEQFF. The CDR3 bases are TGTGCCAGCAGTTTGTCTAGCGGGAACTACAATGAGCAGTTCTTC.

The chain uses TRBV7-2 and TRBJ2-1; 10 bases align to TRBD1. The CDR3 spans 15 residues. The V gene's germline CDR1 is SGHTA and CDR2 FQGNSA. V lost 5 bases to trimming and J lost 3 bases; unmatched junction nucleotides: 4. CDR3 sequence reads: CASSTGQGVYNEQFF. CDR3 in DNA: TGTGCCAGCAGCACCGGACAGGGGGTCTACAATGAGCAGTTCTTC.

The V call is TRBV2, the J call TRBJ2-1; 13 bases align to TRBD2. The V segment lost 6 bases and the J segment 10 bases; nucleotides outside the gene matches: 3. CDR1 is SNHLY, CDR2 FYNNEI, per germline. This CDR3 spans 13 amino acids. In nucleotides, the CDR3 is TGTGCCAGCAGACTAGCGGGAGGGAAGGAGCAGTTCTTC. Its translation: CASRLAGGKEQFF.

The chain carries TRBV18 and TRBJ1-1; 7 bases line up with TRBD1. Germline CDR1 and CDR2: KGHSH and LQKENI. After removal of 3 bases from V and 1 base from J, the junction contained 5 bases not matched to a gene. CDR3 size: 15 residues. The CDR3 spells CASSPPDRRNTEAFF. CDR3 nucleotides: TGTGCCAGCTCACCCCCGGACAGGAGGAACACTGAAGCTTTCTTT.

Only a few counts were recorded for this clonotype. The chain joins TRBV15 to TRBJ2-3; D assignment may be TRBD1 or TRBD2 (5 bases each). The CDR3 is made up of 16 amino acids. Trimming cost V 5 bases and J 4 bases, with 19 bases left between them. Germline V gene lookup returns CDR1 LNHNV and CDR2 YYDKDF (reference sequence). The CDR3 DNA sequence: TGTGCCACCAGCGCGAGGGACCTTCGTTTGGCAGATACGCAGTATTTT. As protein: CATSARDLRLADTQYF.

The sample holds many counts of this clonotype. The DNA of the CDR3 is TGCGCCAGCAGCTTCACTAGCGGAAGCTCCTACAATGAGCAGTTCTTC. Amino acids: CASSFTSGSSYNEQFF. The chain employs TRBV5-1 and TRBJ2-1; 8 bases agree with TRBD2. With 2 bases clipped from V and 0 bases from J, the junction kept 4 bases outside the gene matches. Per the germline V gene, CDR1 is SGHRS and CDR2 is YFSETQ. The length of the CDR3 is 16 residues. The whole variable domain, remainder taken from reference TRBV5-1 and TRBJ2-1, is KAGVTQTPRYLIKTRGQQVTLSCSPISGHRSVSWYQQTPGQGLQFLFEYFSETQRNKGNFPGRFSGRQFSNSRSEMNVSTLELGDSALYLCASSFTSGSSYNEQFFGPGTRLTVL.

The chain couples TRBV7-2 to TRBJ2-7, with 7 bases identical to TRBD1. CDR1 and CDR2 (germline): SGHTA, FQGNSA. The V gene end was trimmed by 4 bases and the J gene end by 3 bases; junction bases not matched to a gene: 9. The CDR3 is made up of 15 amino acids. As DNA, the CDR3 is TGTGCCAGCAGCTCATACCCGGGACAGATCTACGAGCAGTACTTC. Amino acid sequence: CASSSYPGQIYEQYF.

In its sample, this clonotype was seen a few times. The chain recombines TRBV5-6 with TRBJ1-6; no clear D. V was pared by 0 bases and J by 0 bases, with 4 bases between. CDR1 is SGHDT, CDR2 YYEEEE, per germline. This CDR3 has 15 residues. The CDR3 region has the DNA TGTGCCAGCAGCTTGGGCAGCTCCTATAATTCACCCCTCCACTTT. Its translation is CASSLGSSYNSPLHF.

For the CDR3, the DNA is TGCGCCAGCAGCTTCCTGACTAGCGGGAGGGCCGTTAGCACAGATACGCAGTATTTT. This gives the protein CASSFLTSGRAVSTDTQYF. This rearrangement joins TRBV5-1 to TRBJ2-3; 14 bases are shared with TRBD2. Germline loops: CDR1 SGHRS, CDR2 YFSETQ. The CDR3 has 19 residues. V gave up 2 bases and J gave up 0 bases; unmatched junction bases: 8. Combining the CDR3 with reference TRBV5-1 and TRBJ2-3 gives the whole variable domain KAGVTQTPRYLIKTRGQQVTLSCSPISGHRSVSWYQQTPGQGLQFLFEYFSETQRNKGNFPGRFSGRQFSNSRSEMNVSTLELGDSALYLCASSFLTSGRAVSTDTQYFGPGTRLTVL.

In this sample, this clonotype turned up a few times. The chain is built from TRBV5-1 and TRBJ2-3; TRBD2 matches at 9 bases. CDR3 length: 15 amino acids. V was clipped by 5 bases and J by 0 bases; unmatched bases: 4. CDR1 and CDR2 (germline): SGHRS, YFSETQ. This CDR3 reads CASRTSGQSTDTQYF. CDR3 sequence (DNA): TGCGCCAGCAGGACTAGCGGCCAAAGCACAGATACGCAGTATTTT.

This clonotype appeared a few times. V gene TRBV27 combines with J gene TRBJ2-3; 9 positions agree with TRBD1. This CDR3 has 14 amino acids. The ends lost 6 bases at V and 8 bases at J; junction bases unmatched: 9. Germline values: CDR1 MNHEY, CDR2 SMNVEV (reference sequence). The CDR3 loop reads CASRNRGRLGTQYF. The CDR3, as DNA: TGTGCCAGCAGGAACAGGGGGCGCTTAGGTACGCAGTATTTT.

This clonotype was seen more than once but under ten times. The chain uses TRBV5-1 and TRBJ2-2; 7 bases agree with TRBD2. V was clipped by 0 bases and J by 3 bases; unmatched bases: 8. The CDR3 consists of 17 residues. Germline V gene data show CDR1 as SGHRS and CDR2 as YFSETQ. The CDR3 spells CASSLGPAGLDTGELFF. CDR3 coding DNA: TGCGCCAGCAGCTTGGGGCCAGCGGGATTAGACACCGGGGAGCTGTTTTTT.

This clonotype has a handful of counts. The chain joins TRBV7-9 to TRBJ2-7, with 11 positions matching TRBD1. Germline CDR1 SEHNR, CDR2 FQNEAQ (reference sequence). The CDR3 extends over 14 amino acids. V was clipped by 5 bases and J by 6 bases; unmatched bases: 6. CDR3 residues: CASSRGQGDPEQYF. CDR3 sequence (DNA): TGTGCCAGCAGCCGGGGACAGGGGGATCCCGAGCAGTACTTC.